The rows below give T cell receptor beta chains drawn from one sample of a study of cytomegalovirus exposure and HLA in healthy donors. Sequencing was performed with immunoSEQ multiplex PCR; in TCRdb, only in-frame clones are kept and a portion is missing. The sample lists about 130,000 clones; roughly 78% were seen once. Material: PBMCs. These receptors all come from a man aged 25-45 years in good health and CMV-seropositive. The CDR3 runs from the conserved cysteine through the conserved F or W. Each record gives: D gene, V gene, CDR3 protein. The D gene is left open where the match is weak.

>NA|TRBV27
CASSYGAADTQYF
>TRBD1|TRBV13
CASSLEGQGWNSPLHF
>NA|TRBV29-1
CSVRGEIDVHEQYF
>NA|TRBV14
CASSQVFGQQETQYF
>TRBD1|TRBV2
CASSEPDREIQETQYF
>TRBD1|TRBV4-1
CASTGTGGSPLHF
>TRBD1|TRBV2
CASSVGTGRTGELFF
>NA|TRBV19
CASSIVGGGRNPSGANVLTF
>TRBD2|TRBV30
CAWRPVAGVSTDTQYF
>NA|TRBV5-1
CASSLANNRASTNEKLFF
>NA|TRBV27
CASALSVGGNQPQHF
>TRBD1|TRBV13
CASSLEGTGETEQFF
>TRBD1|TRBV29-1
CSVRGQGNRQYF
>TRBD2|TRBV5-1
CASSLPRGLNSGANVLTF
>TRBD1|TRBV18
CASSPSGQGSTEAFF
>TRBD1|TRBV19
CASSIDRVYGYTF
>TRBD1|TRBV2
CASRMGQDSNQPQHF
>NA|TRBV12-5
CASGPRGYTDTQYF
>NA|TRBV6-1
CASTLFGRSSYEQYF
>TRBD1|TRBV19
CASSTWTGVINEQFF
>NA|TRBV14
CASSQVYREPDGYTF
>NA|TRBV7-9
CASSSGLYQETQYF
>NA|TRBV6-1
CASSLRGPNYGYTF
>TRBD2|TRBV6-5
CASSLHRRGGREQYF
>NA|TRBV5-1
CASSSSYEQFF
>NA|TRBV2
CASSTGESLHF
>TRBD1|TRBV6-6
CASIRGGIGTDTQYF
>TRBD1|TRBV6-4
CASSDRDSNSPLHF
>NA|TRBV21-1
CASSVRAYEQYF
>NA|TRBV6-6
CALRRDPIDGYTF
>TRBD1|TRBV5-1
CASSKSGTGSQETQYF
>NA|TRBV10-3
CAISEGQGGEQYF
>TRBD2|TRBV4-1
CASSRGLAGAQETQYF
>NA|TRBV19
CASSIAVRGSYGYTF
>TRBD1|TRBV10-3
CAISRQGAGNTEAFF
>NA|TRBV9
CASSVEPAGRLFF
>NA|TRBV21-1
CASSKTGTEMDTGELFF
>NA|TRBV4-2
CASSQETPPGYTEAFF
>NA|TRBV6-1
CASSVFETAIGELFF
>TRBD2|TRBV4-2
CASSSGGVGETQYF
>NA|TRBV2
CASREGGAAYGYTF
>NA|TRBV28
CASSFTGRVETQYF
>TRBD1|TRBV7-3
CASSINQGTGVAFF
>NA|TRBV5-1
CASSLSHSSTSGANGLTF
>TRBD1|TRBV19
CARGVQGGTDTQYF
>TRBD1|TRBV28
CASSMVDRGSRNWGF
>NA|TRBV6-5
CASSTRGNTEAFF
>NA|TRBV27
CASSLLGADYGYTF
>TRBD1|TRBV6-6
CASSLRDRGVTEAFF
>NA|TRBV10-2
CATRGGNTEAFF
>TRBD2|TRBV9
CASSVAGAGGVTDTQYF